Each of the 28 T cell receptor beta chains below was sequenced from the same sample in a study of blood T cell repertoires in COVID-19 (dated by TCRdb to the early 2020s). Library preparation employed the immunoSEQ multiplex PCR assay. The clones in this table, taken by TCRdb from immuneACCESS, are in-frame only. Not every clone is retained; where verified, under half of the shortfall comes from an unresolved V gene, and the cause of the rest is unknown. In all, the sample holds nearly 200,000 clones, and 82% of those were seen once. The ten largest clones add up to about 6.9% of the sample. Sequencing was carried out using peripheral blood. The source is a human donor with acute or convalescent COVID-19. The donor label of this sample is uncertain.

V usage is TRBV5-1 and J usage is TRBJ2-2, with 8 bases that match TRBD1. J was trimmed by 0 bases and V by 1 base; bases with no gene match: 2. The CDR3 covers 16 residues. Looked up from germline, CDR1 is SGHRS and CDR2 is YFSETQ. The CDR3 region is CASSLWTGTNTGELFF. The CDR3 nucleotides are TGCGCCAGCAGCTTGTGGACAGGGACGAACACCGGGGAGCTGTTTTTT.

The V gene is TRBV20-1, the J gene TRBJ2-7; possible D gene TRBD1, 5 bases. The CDR3 runs 11 residues. Trimming left V 5 bases short and J 3 bases short, with 8 bases between. Germline V gives CDR1 DFQATT, CDR2 SNEGSKA (reference sequence). The DNA of the CDR3 is TGCAGTGCTCCGGACATCTACGAGCAGTACTTC. This codes for CSAPDIYEQYF.

The CDR3 DNA follows: TGCGCCAGCAGCCAAGACCCCGGAGGAGCCTTTGGCTACACCTTC. Translated: CASSQDPGGAFGYTF. This chain connects TRBV4-1 to TRBJ1-2; D remains unclear. The germline CDR1 and CDR2 sequences are MGHRA and YSYEKL. The CDR3 loop spans 15 amino acids. Trimming stripped 0 bases from V and 7 bases from J, with 15 bases between.

V gene TRBV4-2 combines with J gene TRBJ2-2; TRBD2 is a possible D gene (6 bases). The CDR3 loop spans 15 amino acids. Per germline, CDR1 LGHNA and CDR2 YNFKEQ. V was trimmed by 6 bases and J by 0 bases, leaving 11 bases between them. CDR3 bases: TGTGCCAGCAGTACTAGCAGAGCGAACACCGGGGAGCTGTTTTTT. It specifies CASSTSRANTGELFF.

The chain joins TRBV7-2 to TRBJ2-5; D is perhaps TRBD2 (6 bases). CDR1 and CDR2 from the germline V gene are SGHTA and FQGNSA. CDR3 size: 15 residues. Trimming removed 5 bases at V and 4 bases at J, with 17 bases between. The CDR3 region is CASSPQVGGAETQYF. CDR3 in DNA: TGTGCCAGCAGCCCCCAGGTGGGCGGGGCAGAGACCCAGTACTTC.

The chain recombines TRBV7-6 with TRBJ2-2, with 7 nucleotides matching TRBD2. Trimming took 9 bases from V and 0 from J; bases not matched to a gene: 7. CDR3 size: 15 residues. Germline V CDR1 and CDR2: SGHVS, FNYEAQ. CDR3 sequence reads: CASAPGLSNTGELFF. CDR3 bases: TGTGCCAGTGCACCGGGACTATCGAACACCGGGGAGCTGTTTTTT.

V is TRBV3-1 (or the pseudogene TRBV3-2) and J is TRBJ2-1; TRBD2 aligns across 14 bases. CDR3 length: 15 residues. Germline values: CDR1 LGHDT, CDR2 YNNKEL (reference sequence). The ends lost 4 bases at V and 9 bases at J; junction bases unmatched: 5. Here the CDR3 reads CASSRGLAGVVEQFF. CDR3 nucleotide sequence: TGTGCCAGCAGCCGGGGACTAGCGGGAGTTGTTGAGCAGTTCTTC.

The rearrangement links TRBV7-2 to TRBJ2-5; the D gene is possibly TRBD2 (5 bases). Trimming cost V 5 bases and J 5 bases, with 9 bases left between them. The CDR3 loop spans 12 amino acids. CDR1 and CDR2 (germline): SGHTA, FQGNSA. In nucleotides, the CDR3 is TGTGCCAGCAGCCAAACTAGGGAGACCCAGTACTTC. Translated, it gives CASSQTRETQYF.

V usage is TRBV6-2 or TRBV6-3 and J usage is TRBJ2-7; 7 bases align to TRBD1. Germline V lookup: CDR1 MNHEY, CDR2 SVGEGT. This CDR3 region has 19 residues. After removal of 2 bases from V and 1 base from J, the junction contained 17 bases not matched to a gene. CDR3 in amino acids: CASSYLRQGGDLGSYEQYF. In DNA form, the CDR3 reads TGTGCCAGCAGTTACCTGAGACAGGGTGGTGATTTGGGGTCCTACGAGCAGTACTTC.

V gene TRBV12-3 or TRBV12-4 combines with J gene TRBJ2-7; 7 bases fit TRBD2. This CDR3 contains 12 residues. The J segment lost 10 bases and the V segment lost 5 bases, leaving 8 bases of the junction unmatched. CDR3 sequence reads: CASSPGGGRQYF. CDR3 nucleotides: TGTGCCAGCAGTCCGGGGGGAGGGCGACAGTACTTC.

This rearrangement joins TRBV7-9 to TRBJ2-1, with a weak D call TRBD1 (5 bases). Germline V CDR1 and CDR2: SEHNR, FQNEAQ (reference sequence). The V gene lost 5 bases and the J gene lost 12 bases, with 14 bases spanning the gap. CDR3 length equals 12 residues. Here the CDR3 reads CASSLDIPPQFF. CDR3 DNA: TGTGCCAGCAGCCTGGACATCCCCCCGCAGTTCTTC.

The CDR3 region has the DNA TGTGCCAGCAGCCAGAAAGGGAGTAACTATGGCTACACCTTC. It specifies CASSQKGSNYGYTF. J is TRBJ1-2 and V is TRBV4-2; D gene uncertain. Germline V gene data show CDR1 as LGHNA and CDR2 as YNFKEQ. There are 14 residues in the CDR3. The ends were cut back, 3 bases at V and 1 base at J, with 9 bases in the middle.

This chain joins TRBV6-5 and TRBJ1-1; 8 bases fit TRBD1. This CDR3 has 16 amino acids. The ends lost 2 bases at V and 4 bases at J; junction bases unmatched: 9. Germline V gene lookup returns CDR1 MNHEY and CDR2 SVGAGI. CDR3 in amino acids: CASSYLDRGGFTEAFF. The DNA of the CDR3 is TGTGCCAGCAGTTACCTTGACAGGGGAGGGTTCACTGAAGCTTTCTTT.

The rearrangement links TRBV5-1 to TRBJ2-2; maybe TRBD2 (5 bases). CDR3 size: 15 residues. V lost 4 bases to trimming and J lost 5 bases, with 15 bases between them. In germline, CDR1 is SGHRS, CDR2 YFSETQ. In nucleotides, the CDR3 is TGCGCCAGCAGCATCAGCGGAGTAGGAACCGGGGAGCTGTTTTTT. It specifies CASSISGVGTGELFF.

This clone was recorded at least ten times. The chain uses TRBV19 and TRBJ2-3; 16 bases match TRBD2. In germline, CDR1 is LNHDA, CDR2 SQIVND (reference sequence). This CDR3 spans 19 amino acids. V lost 4 bases and J lost 2; bases outside the gene matches: 9. In DNA, the CDR3 is TGTGCCAGTAGTAGTAGCTCCGGGACTAGCGGGAGGGCCACAGATACGCAGTATTTT. Translation: CASSSSSGTSGRATDTQYF. Together with reference TRBV19 and TRBJ2-3, the CDR3 gives the full variable domain: DGGITQSPKYLFRKEGQNVTLSCEQNLNHDAMYWYRQDPGQGLRLIYYSQIVNDFQKGDIAEGYSVSREKKESFPLTVTSAQKNPTAFYLCASSSSSGTSGRATDTQYFGPGTRLTVL.

This clone was counted once. The chain links TRBV10-3 to TRBJ1-2, with D uncertain. From germline, CDR1 is ENHRY and CDR2 SYGVKD. Trimming removed 7 bases from V and 8 bases from J, with 17 bases in between. This CDR3 has 13 amino acids. CDR3 in DNA: TGTGCCATCAAACCGGCACAGCCCGACGGCTACACCTTC. It specifies CAIKPAQPDGYTF.

This chain connects TRBV6-5 to TRBJ2-5; no clear D. V lost 6 bases, J lost 1 base, and 9 bases lay in between. This CDR3 has 13 amino acids. In germline, CDR1 is MNHEY, CDR2 SVGAGI. The CDR3 region has the DNA TGTGCCAGCAGATACACAGTCCAAGAGACCCAGTACTTC. Translated: CASRYTVQETQYF.

This chain joins TRBV28 and TRBJ1-1; no reliable D call. The CDR3 has 11 amino acids. Deletions cut 6 bases from V and 11 bases from J, with 13 bases between. Germline CDR1 and CDR2: MDHEN and SYDVKM. DNA for the CDR3: TGTGCCAGCAGCTATTCGACGGGGGCTTTCTTT. The encoded protein is CASSYSTGAFF.

The chain uses TRBV3-1 (or the pseudogene TRBV3-2) and TRBJ1-2, with TRBD1 identical over 8 bases. CDR1 and CDR2 from the germline V gene are LGHDT and YNNKEL (reference sequence). V lost 5 bases and J lost 8; bases outside the gene matches: 10. The CDR3 sequence is 14 residues long. Here the CDR3 DNA reads TGTGCCAGCAGCTTAGACAGGGGATTGGGGGGCTACACCTTC. This gives the protein CASSLDRGLGGYTF.

The chain is built from TRBV12-5 and TRBJ1-1; no clear D gene. The CDR3 has 12 amino acids. Trimming stripped 6 bases from V and 3 bases from J, with 8 bases between. Per the germline V gene, CDR1 is LGHNT and CDR2 is FRNRAP. The CDR3 nucleotides read TGTGCTAGTGGCTCCGGGTACACTGAAGCTTTCTTT. It yields the protein CASGSGYTEAFF.

The chain has TRBV19 and TRBJ1-5, with D possibly matching TRBD1 (5 bases). Germline V CDR1 and CDR2: LNHDA, SQIVND (reference sequence). The CDR3 consists of 16 residues. Between the trimmed V and J ends, which lost 1 base and 0 bases, there was a span of 10 bases. The CDR3 coding sequence is TGTGCCAGTAGTATAGGACAGCTGAATAGCAATCAGCCCCAGCATTTT. Translated: CASSIGQLNSNQPQHF.

The chain is built from TRBV29-1 and TRBJ2-1; 13 bases line up with TRBD2. Unmatched junction bases numbered 5, after V lost 5 bases and J lost 7 bases. This CDR3 has 14 amino acids. CDR1 is SQVTM and CDR2 is ANQGSEA in the germline V gene. DNA of the CDR3: TGCAGCGTTACTAGACTAGCGGGAGGTAATGAGCAGTTCTTC. Translation gives CSVTRLAGGNEQFF.

The chain recombines TRBV5-6 with TRBJ2-7; D is perhaps TRBD2 (6 bases). V was cut by 4 bases and J by 5 bases, with 28 bases left in between. CDR3 size: 18 residues. CDR1 and CDR2 from the germline V gene are SGHDT and YYEEEE. The CDR3, as DNA: TGTGCCAGCAGCGGGGACTTTCTGGGCGGGATGATTAAGAACGAGCAGTACTTC. It codes for CASSGDFLGGMIKNEQYF.

The CDR3 is CSVDRGMLGTEAFF. DNA for the CDR3: TGCAGCGTCGACAGGGGGATGTTAGGCACTGAAGCTTTCTTT. The chain joins TRBV29-1 to TRBJ1-1, with TRBD1 identical over 9 bases. Germline values: CDR1 SQVTM, CDR2 ANQGSEA. CDR3 size: 14 residues. V shed 6 bases, J shed 4 bases, and the junction held 9 bases outside the gene matches.

This rearrangement joins TRBV5-1 to TRBJ2-1; TRBD2 matches at 9 bases. Germline trimming cut 4 bases from V and 9 bases from J; bases unmatched to any gene: 11. Germline V gives CDR1 SGHRS, CDR2 YFSETQ. CDR3 length equals 15 residues. CDR3 sequence: CASSGGAGGPGEQFF. The CDR3 DNA follows: TGCGCCAGCAGCGGCGGTGCGGGAGGGCCCGGTGAGCAGTTCTTC.

This clone was seen just once. The V and J genes are TRBV28 and TRBJ2-7; 12 nucleotides match TRBD2. CDR3 length: 16 amino acids. V trimming: 3 bases; J trimming: 5 bases; junction bases outside the gene matches: 8. Germline V gene data show CDR1 as MDHEN and CDR2 as SYDVKM. In DNA, the CDR3 is TGTGCCAGCAGTTTCTCCACGGGACTAGCGGGCGACGAGCAGTACTTC. It is translated as CASSFSTGLAGDEQYF.

V gene TRBV7-9 combines with J gene TRBJ1-1; D possibly corresponds to TRBD1 (5 bases). Germline CDR1 SEHNR, CDR2 FQNEAQ (reference sequence). V was cut by 5 bases and J by 6 bases, with 25 bases left in between. The length of the CDR3 is 17 residues. The CDR3 DNA follows: TGTGCCAGCAGCGGCGACCACAGGAATATCCGACTCGCTGAAGCTTTCTTT. It is translated as CASSGDHRNIRLAEAFF.

This rearrangement joins TRBV30 to TRBJ2-7, with D possibly TRBD1 on 5 matching bases. The germline V and J ends were trimmed by 2 bases and 3 bases, with 8 bases remaining between them. The germline V gene has CDR1 GTSNPN and CDR2 SVGIG (reference sequence). The CDR3 covers 12 residues. The CDR3 region has the DNA TGTGCCTGGAGTTACAGGAACTACGAGCAGTACTTC. Translating gives CAWSYRNYEQYF.